Listed below are T cell receptor beta chains from one sample, sequenced in a study of blood T cell repertoires in COVID-19. Generated by immunoSEQ multiplex PCR, the TCRdb table keeps only in-frame clones and is missing some. This repertoire shows a few hundred thousand clones, 87% found once; its top ten account for 2.2%. The sample comprised peripheral blood. The receptor set was obtained from a woman aged 50 to 60 who had recovered from COVID-19. Each CDR3 is given with its conserved first and last residue. Each record gives: J gene, clone size, D gene, V gene, CDR3 protein, CDR3 DNA. A D gene is named only where the DNA matches it firmly. Rows may omit the clone size; those that give it use once, few, many or a size class.

TRBJ2-1 NA TRBD2 TRBV9 CASSVGTSSYNEQFF TGTGCCAGCAGCGTAGGGACTAGCTCCTACAATGAGCAGTTCTTC
TRBJ1-1 NA NA TRBV5-4 CASSLALMNTEAFF TGTGCCAGCAGCTTAGCTCTCATGAACACTGAAGCTTTCTTT
TRBJ2-7 once NA TRBV7-9 CASSASGTYEQYF TGTGCCAGCAGCGCGTCGGGGACCTACGAGCAGTACTTC
TRBJ2-4 NA TRBD1 TRBV5-1 CASSSTGVEAKNIQYF TGCGCCAGCAGCTCGACAGGGGTAGAAGCCAAAAACATTCAGTACTTC
TRBJ1-2 NA TRBD1 TRBV5-6 CASSSGMDRGRHGYTF TGTGCCAGCAGCTCGGGGATGGACAGGGGGCGACATGGCTACACCTTC
TRBJ2-2 NA TRBD1 TRBV19 CASSRGQGSTGELFF TGTGCCAGTAGTCGTGGACAGGGAAGCACCGGGGAGCTGTTTTTT
TRBJ1-5 NA TRBD1 TRBV9 CASSVGQGDQPQHF TGTGCCAGCAGCGTGGGACAGGGAGATCAGCCCCAGCATTTT
TRBJ2-7 NA TRBD1 TRBV27 CASSPPGTGKEDEQYF TGTGCCAGCAGTCCCCCCGGGACAGGGAAAGAAGACGAGCAGTACTTC
TRBJ2-1 once TRBD2 TRBV11-2 CASSPRTSGRDEQFF TGTGCCAGCAGCCCCAGGACTAGTGGGAGGGATGAGCAGTTCTTC
TRBJ1-1 NA TRBD1 TRBV7-8 CASSWTGLTEAFF TGTGCCAGCAGCTGGACAGGGCTCACTGAAGCTTTCTTT
TRBJ2-3 NA NA TRBV5-4 CASSLRRDRTDTQYF TGTGCCAGCAGCTTGAGGCGGGACCGCACAGATACGCAGTATTTT